Each of the 21 T cell receptor beta chains below was sequenced from the same sample in a study of breast tumors, draining lymph nodes, adjacent tissues. TCRdb passed the multiplex PCR reads through MiXCR, listing each CDR3 protein once. Of nearly 110,000 distinct CDR3 sequences in the sample, 30% are singletons; the top ten hold approximately 5.4%. Samples came from axillary lymph nodes draining the breast cancer. The material sequenced was axillary lymph node tissue. Every receptor here comes from a female donor with breast cancer. Some clones in this sample may be carry-over from other donors' samples.

This clonotype has at least ten counts. The gene calls are TRBV11-2 and TRBJ2-1; D might be TRBD2 (6 bases). V gave up 2 bases and J gave up 10 bases, with 6 bases separating them. Germline V lookup: CDR1 SGHAT, CDR2 FQNNGV. The CDR3 consists of 11 residues. CDR3: CASSLSGEQFF. CDR3 nucleotide sequence: TGTGCCAGCAGCTTAAGCGGGGAGCAGTTCTTC.

This clonotype occurred once. This chain connects TRBV6-2 or TRBV6-3 to TRBJ2-1, with 16 bases identical to TRBD2. The CDR3 has 18 residues. Trimming removed 6 bases from V and 6 bases from J; junction bases left unmatched: 11. Germline CDR1 reads MNHEY; CDR2 reads SVGEGT. For the CDR3, the DNA is TGTGCCAGCAGCCCCGGGACTAGCGGGAGGGAGTGGATCAATGAGCAGTTCTTC. This gives the protein CASSPGTSGREWINEQFF.

This clonotype was counted only a few times. The chain uses TRBV12-3 or TRBV12-4 and TRBJ1-1; 7 nucleotides match TRBD1. The CDR3 contains 14 residues. Germline trimming cut 6 bases from V and 3 bases from J; bases unmatched to any gene: 7. CDR3 amino acids: CASSPRGRDTEAFF. The CDR3 DNA reads as TGTGCCAGCAGCCCCAGGGGGAGGGACACTGAAGCTTTCTTT.

This clonotype was detected ten times or more. The chain uses TRBV4-3 and TRBJ2-7; D remains ambiguous. The germline gives CDR1 LGHNA, CDR2 YSLEER. This CDR3 region has 15 residues. Trimming pared 0 bases from V and 3 bases from J, leaving 12 bases between. Here the CDR3 DNA reads TGCGCCAGCAGCCAAGATACCAGATGGAACTACGAGCAGTACTTC. Its protein is CASSQDTRWNYEQYF.

Details on this clonotype: The CDR3 ends on some other residue instead of the conserved phenylalanine or tryptophan, so this is likely a read error. The chain couples TRBV20-1 to TRBJ2-7, with a tentative D call TRBD2 (6 bases). The CDR3 loop spans 14 amino acids. Trimming took off 3 bases at V and 4 bases at J, with 16 bases between the two ends. CDR1 is DFQATT, CDR2 SNEGSKA, per germline (reference sequence). The CDR3, as DNA: TGCAGTGCTAGCTCGGGAGCGCGCCAATACGAGCAGTACCTC. It is translated as CSASSGARQYEQYL.

This clonotype was observed many times. The CDR3: CASSLGGAVRRETQYF. For the CDR3, the DNA is TGTGCCAGCAGCTTGGGGGGGGCCGTTCGAAGAGAGACCCAGTACTTC. V gene TRBV5-8 combines with J gene TRBJ2-5; either TRBD1 or TRBD2 may fit D (6 bases each). The ends were cut back, 0 bases at V and 4 bases at J, with 16 bases in the middle. This CDR3 is built from 16 residues. In germline, CDR1 is SGHTS, CDR2 YDEGEE.

At least ten counts were recorded for this clonotype. The J gene is TRBJ2-5, the V gene TRBV20-1; possibly TRBD2 for D (6 bases). V was trimmed by 0 bases and J by 0 bases, leaving 17 bases between them. This CDR3 spans 17 amino acids. Germline CDR1 DFQATT, CDR2 SNEGSKA (reference sequence). CDR3 amino acids: CSARDLFQRAYQETQYF. The CDR3 DNA follows: TGCAGTGCTAGAGATTTGTTCCAGCGGGCGTACCAAGAGACCCAGTACTTC.

There are many counts of this clonotype. The rearrangement uses TRBV15 and TRBJ2-4; D is tentatively TRBD1 or TRBD2 (6 bases each). The CDR3 runs to 17 residues. Germline values: CDR1 LNHNV, CDR2 YYDKDF (reference sequence). V was trimmed by 5 bases and J by 1 base, leaving 18 bases between them. The chain's CDR3 is CATSGDWGASAKNIQYF. The CDR3 bases are TGTGCCACCAGCGGTGATTGGGGGGCGAGTGCCAAAAACATTCAGTACTTC. The entire variable domain, with the rest obtained from reference TRBV15 and TRBJ2-4, is as follows: DAMVIQNPRYQVTQFGKPVTLSCSQTLNHNVMYWYQQKSSQAPKLLFHYYDKDFNNEADTPDNFQSRRPNTSFCFLDIRSPGLGDTAMYLCATSGDWGASAKNIQYFGAGTRLSVL.

The rearrangement joins TRBV20-1 to TRBJ2-1; a weak D match, TRBD2 (6 bases). CDR1 is DFQATT, CDR2 SNEGSKA, per germline (reference sequence). This CDR3 has 14 amino acids. The V and J ends lost 5 bases and 5 bases respectively, with 16 bases between them. The DNA for the CDR3 is TGCAGTGCTTGCACCGGGAGTGTGCACAATGAGCAGTTCTTC. It yields the protein CSACTGSVHNEQFF.

The V and J genes are TRBV7-6 and TRBJ2-7; TRBD2 is a possible D gene (5 bases). The germline V gene has CDR1 SGHVS and CDR2 FNYEAQ. The CDR3 covers 16 residues. The V end was cut by 2 bases, the J end by 4 bases, with 18 bases between. In nucleotides, the CDR3 is TGTGCCAGCAGCTTACAACTGGCCGGGAATACATACGAGCAGTACTTC. The encoded protein is CASSLQLAGNTYEQYF.

There are a few counts of this clonotype. Likely a read error: the CDR3 ends without its conserved phenylalanine or tryptophan. The DNA is omitted, as the CDR3 cannot be located on it reliably, and the CDR3 follows TCRdb's listing. The gene calls are TRBV19 and TRBJ2-6. Per germline, CDR1 LNHDA and CDR2 SQIVND (reference sequence). The CDR3 comprises 8 residues, both ends counted. CDR3 protein: CASSPRTS.

The table lists this clonotype with many counts. The chain links TRBV7-6 to TRBJ1-2; D uncertain. Germline V CDR1 and CDR2: SGHVS, FNYEAQ. The CDR3 loop spans 13 amino acids. Deletions cut 3 bases from V and 4 bases from J, with 9 bases between. CDR3 nucleotides: TGTGCCAGCAGCTTTGGCCGGGGCTATGGCTACACCTTC. It translates to CASSFGRGYGYTF.

This clonotype was recorded at least ten times. The V call is TRBV9, the J call TRBJ2-7; 9 bases fit TRBD2. After removal of 0 bases from V and 2 bases from J, the junction contained 6 bases not matched to a gene. The CDR3 is made up of 16 amino acids. Germline V CDR1 and CDR2: SGDLS, YYNGEE. The CDR3 protein is CASSVGVVAGAYEQYF. CDR3 nucleotides: TGTGCCAGCAGCGTAGGGGTCGTAGCGGGAGCCTACGAGCAGTACTTC.

This clonotype was detected ten times or more. V and J are TRBV5-1 and TRBJ2-5; TRBD2 matches 11 bases. Looked up from germline, CDR1 is SGHRS and CDR2 is YFSETQ. J lost 4 bases, V lost 5 bases, and 4 bases had no gene match. The CDR3 spans 14 residues. The CDR3 loop reads CASRDTSGGETQYF. For the CDR3, the DNA is TGCGCCAGCAGAGATACTAGCGGGGGAGAGACCCAGTACTTC.

The chain couples TRBV5-1 to TRBJ2-3; 13 bases fit TRBD2. Germline loops: CDR1 SGHRS, CDR2 YFSETQ. With V trimmed by 7 bases and J by 5 bases, 10 bases remained unmatched. The CDR3 has 16 residues. CDR3 residues: CASGGTSGRGVDTQYF. DNA for the CDR3: TGCGCCAGCGGAGGAACTAGCGGGAGGGGGGTAGATACGCAGTATTTT. Supplemented by reference TRBV5-1 and TRBJ2-3, the full variable domain reads KAGVTQTPRYLIKTRGQQVTLSCSPISGHRSVSWYQQTPGQGLQFLFEYFSETQRNKGNFPGRFSGRQFSNSRSEMNVSTLELGDSALYLCASGGTSGRGVDTQYFGPGTRLTVL.

As DNA, the CDR3 is TGTGCCAGCAGCGATGGCGGGGCGCGGGATACGCAGTATTTT. Translation gives CASSDGGARDTQYF. The genes are TRBV11-3 and TRBJ2-3, with D perhaps matching TRBD2 (6 bases). The CDR3 consists of 14 residues. The V gene's germline CDR1 is SGHNT and CDR2 YENEEA. V dropped 5 bases and J dropped 6 bases, with 15 bases sitting between them. The variable domain in full, completed from reference TRBV11-3 and TRBJ2-3, reads EAGVVQSPRYKIIEKKQPVAFWCNPISGHNTLYWYLQNLGQGPELLIRYENEEAVDDSQLPKDRFSAERLKGVDSTLKIQPAELGDSAVYLCASSDGGARDTQYFGPGTRLTVL.

The gene calls are TRBV2 and TRBJ2-3, with 11 bases identical to TRBD2. The CDR3 covers 15 residues. Germline CDR1 is SNHLY and CDR2 is FYNNEI. Trimming at V came to 5 bases and at J to 0 bases, leaving 1 base not matched to a gene. The CDR3 DNA follows: TGTGCCAGCAGTTGGACTAGCGGGAGCACAGATACGCAGTATTTT. This encodes CASSWTSGSTDTQYF. Complete variable domain (other parts from reference TRBV2 and TRBJ2-3): EPEVTQTPSHQVTQMGQEVILRCVPISNHLYFYWYRQILGQKVEFLVSFYNNEISEKSEIFDDQFSVERPDGSNFTLKIRSTKLEDSAMYFCASSWTSGSTDTQYFGPGTRLTVL.

This clonotype was seen at least ten times. One end of the junction is discordant with germline, which a read error may explain. The rearrangement joins TRBV6-6 to TRBJ1-6; TRBD1 agrees at 10 bases. Germline-derived CDR1 and CDR2 are MNHNY and SVGAGI (reference sequence). This CDR3 is 15 amino acids long. CDR3 region: CASSHSGTGDSPLHF. The CDR3, as DNA: TGTGCCAGCAGTCACTCGGGGACAGGGGATTCACCCCTCCACTTT.

The chain combines TRBV7-3 with TRBJ2-7, with D possibly matching TRBD1 (5 bases). Trimming took 11 bases from V and 3 from J, leaving 11 bases between them. Germline lookup yields CDR1 SGHTA and CDR2 FQGTGA. There are 11 residues in the CDR3. CDR3 sequence reads: CADRQSYEQYF. In DNA, the CDR3 is TGTGCCGATAGACAGAGCTACGAGCAGTACTTC.

This clonotype was counted at least ten times. The chain carries TRBV19 and TRBJ1-5; D gene uncertain. Between the trimmed V and J ends, which lost 3 bases and 0 bases, there was a span of 3 bases. The V gene's germline CDR1 is LNHDA and CDR2 SQIVND (reference sequence). The CDR3 covers 13 residues. CDR3 amino acids: CASSMISNQPQHF. The DNA of the CDR3 is TGTGCCAGTAGTATGATTAGCAATCAGCCCCAGCATTTT.

This clonotype has just one count. The J gene is TRBJ1-4, the V gene TRBV9; D unresolved. This CDR3 spans 15 amino acids. V dropped 4 bases and J dropped 7 bases, with 17 bases sitting between them. Germline V gives CDR1 SGDLS, CDR2 YYNGEE. The CDR3: CASSLRGVLGEKLFF. In DNA, the CDR3 is TGTGCCAGCAGCCTCCGTGGGGTACTGGGTGAAAAACTGTTTTTT.